The rows below give T cell receptor beta chains drawn from one sample of a study of molecular identifiers for immune sequencing clone quantification. One entry per CDR3 protein results from TCRdb running MiXCR on the PCR reads. Seen here are 100,000 or so distinct CDR3 sequences, 30% to 35% observed once, and the top ten hold 9% to 10%. Sequencing used naive CD8+ T cells from blood, with Jurkat cell RNA spiked in. These receptors were obtained from a human donor in good health. Some libraries in this study had Jurkat cell RNA spiked in. Both conserved end residues are part of each CDR3. D genes are given only for firm matches. Part of the rows lack a size; the others show once, few, many or a class for expanded clones.

clone size: many
J gene: TRBJ2-7
D gene: .
V gene: TRBV6-5
CDR3 protein: CASSYIDKTYEQYF
CDR3 DNA: TGTGCCAGCAGTTACATTGACAAAACCTACGAGCAGTACTTC

clone size: .
J gene: TRBJ1-3
D gene: .
V gene: TRBV5-8
CDR3 protein: CASSPDPNSGNTIYF
CDR3 DNA: TGTGCCAGCAGTCCGGACCCAAACTCTGGAAACACCATATATTTT

clone size: few
J gene: TRBJ2-3
D gene: TRBD2
V gene: TRBV6-2/TRBV6-3
CDR3 protein: CASGTSGTVDTQYF
CDR3 DNA: TGTGCCAGCGGGACTAGCGGGACGGTAGATACGCAGTATTTT

clone size: few
J gene: TRBJ1-1
D gene: .
V gene: TRBV5-1
CDR3 protein: CASSLAYMNTEAFF
CDR3 DNA: TGCGCCAGCAGCTTGGCCTACATGAACACTGAAGCTTTCTTT

clone size: .
J gene: TRBJ2-5
D gene: .
V gene: TRBV6-5
CDR3 protein: CASRITAHQESQYF
CDR3 DNA: TGTGCCAGCAGGATTACAGCGCACCAAGAGAGCCAGTACTTC

clone size: few
J gene: TRBJ1-2
D gene: TRBD1
V gene: TRBV12-3/TRBV12-4
CDR3 protein: CASKPGTGWYYYGYTF
CDR3 DNA: TGTGCCAGCAAACCCGGGACAGGGTGGTATTACTATGGCTACACCTTC

clone size: many
J gene: TRBJ2-1
D gene: .
V gene: TRBV28
CDR3 protein: CASSPLLGSANEQFF
CDR3 DNA: TGTGCCAGCAGTCCCCTCTTAGGTTCCGCCAATGAGCAGTTCTTC

clone size: .
J gene: TRBJ2-7
D gene: .
V gene: TRBV4-3
CDR3 protein: CASSQAWRGYEQYF
CDR3 DNA: TGCGCCAGCAGCCAAGCCTGGCGCGGCTACGAGCAGTACTTC

clone size: many
J gene: TRBJ2-2
D gene: TRBD1
V gene: TRBV12-3/TRBV12-4
CDR3 protein: CASNPGGESTGELFF
CDR3 DNA: TGTGCCAGCAATCCAGGGGGCGAGAGTACCGGGGAGCTGTTTTTT

clone size: .
J gene: TRBJ1-1
D gene: .
V gene: TRBV28
CDR3 protein: CASSPRTAVMTTEAFF
CDR3 DNA: TGTGCCAGCAGCCCCCGGACAGCAGTCATGACCACTGAAGCATTCTTT

clone size: few
J gene: TRBJ2-5
D gene: TRBD2
V gene: TRBV4-3
CDR3 protein: CASSQAKSGRVETQYF
CDR3 DNA: TGCGCCAGCAGCCAAGCCAAGAGTGGGAGGGTGGAGACCCAGTACTTC

clone size: few
J gene: TRBJ1-5
D gene: .
V gene: TRBV20-1
CDR3 protein: CSARDRFLDQPQHF
CDR3 DNA: TGCAGTGCTAGAGACAGGTTCCTTGATCAGCCCCAGCATTTT

clone size: many
J gene: TRBJ1-5
D gene: .
V gene: TRBV7-9
CDR3 protein: CASQGMSNQPQHF
CDR3 DNA: TGTGCAAGCCAGGGAATGAGCAATCAGCCCCAGCATTTT

clone size: many
J gene: TRBJ2-3
D gene: .
V gene: TRBV12-3/TRBV12-4
CDR3 protein: CASSLAGADTQYF
CDR3 DNA: TGTGCCAGCAGTTTGGCGGGTGCAGATACGCAGTATTTT

clone size: many
J gene: TRBJ2-3
D gene: TRBD1
V gene: TRBV5-1
CDR3 protein: CASRRPGQGKTDTQYF
CDR3 DNA: TGCGCCAGCAGGAGACCGGGACAGGGGAAGACAGATACGCAGTATTTT

clone size: many
J gene: TRBJ1-5
D gene: .
V gene: TRBV6-6
CDR3 protein: CASSYGGYSNQPQHF
CDR3 DNA: TGTGCCAGCAGTTATGGGGGATATAGCAATCAGCCCCAGCATTTT

clone size: few
J gene: TRBJ2-2
D gene: .
V gene: TRBV2
CDR3 protein: CASPSGDTGELFF
CDR3 DNA: TGTGCCTCCCCATCGGGGGACACCGGGGAGCTGTTTTTT

clone size: few
J gene: TRBJ2-5
D gene: .
V gene: TRBV20-1
CDR3 protein: CSARSPGYQETQYF
CDR3 DNA: TGCAGTGCTAGATCCCCTGGGTACCAAGAGACCCAGTACTTC

clone size: few
J gene: TRBJ2-7
D gene: .
V gene: TRBV19
CDR3 protein: CASSSFHGTPYEQYF
CDR3 DNA: TGTGCCAGTAGTTCCTTCCACGGGACACCCTACGAGCAGTACTTC

clone size: .
J gene: TRBJ2-1
D gene: .
V gene: TRBV29-1
CDR3 protein: CRVDRSPSGQFF
CDR3 DNA: TGCAGAGTTGACCGCTCCCCCAGTGGGCAGTTCTTC

clone size: medium-sized
J gene: TRBJ2-7
D gene: .
V gene: TRBV28
CDR3 protein: CASSLSGYEQYF
CDR3 DNA: TGTGCCAGCAGTTTGTCCGGGTACGAGCAGTACTTC

clone size: .
J gene: TRBJ2-2
D gene: .
V gene: TRBV12-3/TRBV12-4
CDR3 protein: CASSLWGAGGELFF
CDR3 DNA: TGTGCCAGCAGTTTGTGGGGGGCAGGCGGGGAGCTGTTTTTT

clone size: few
J gene: TRBJ1-5
D gene: TRBD1
V gene: TRBV27
CDR3 protein: CASSTDRGGNQPQHF
CDR3 DNA: TGTGCCAGCAGTACTGACAGGGGTGGAAATCAGCCCCAGCATTTT

clone size: .
J gene: TRBJ2-3
D gene: .
V gene: TRBV7-2
CDR3 protein: CASSSLVGSSTDTQYF
CDR3 DNA: TGTGCCAGCAGCTCTCTAGTGGGGTCTAGCACAGATACGCAGTATTTT

clone size: .
J gene: TRBJ2-7
D gene: .
V gene: TRBV11-2
CDR3 protein: CASGHLYEQYF
CDR3 DNA: TGTGCCAGCGGCCATCTTTACGAGCAGTACTTC

clone size: .
J gene: TRBJ2-2
D gene: .
V gene: TRBV21-1
CDR3 protein: CASSKGPGGDTGELFF
CDR3 DNA: TGTGCCAGCAGCAAGGGGCCGGGGGGAGACACCGGGGAGCTGTTTTTT

clone size: few
J gene: TRBJ2-2
D gene: TRBD1
V gene: TRBV5-4
CDR3 protein: CASSTQGAGTGELFF
CDR3 DNA: TGTGCCAGCAGCACACAGGGGGCCGGCACCGGGGAGCTGTTTTTT

clone size: .
J gene: TRBJ2-7
D gene: .
V gene: TRBV27
CDR3 protein: CASRGAREYF
CDR3 DNA: TGTGCCAGCAGGGGCGCGAGGGAGTACTTC

clone size: few
J gene: TRBJ2-1
D gene: .
V gene: TRBV11-2
CDR3 protein: CASSPSGRSLSGEQFF
CDR3 DNA: TGTGCCAGCAGCCCGTCGGGACGGTCGCTATCCGGTGAGCAGTTCTTC

clone size: .
J gene: TRBJ2-5
D gene: TRBD2
V gene: TRBV10-1
CDR3 protein: CASSEKGLAGSQETQYF
CDR3 DNA: TGCGCCAGCAGTGAGAAGGGACTAGCGGGGTCTCAAGAGACCCAGTACTTC

clone size: .
J gene: TRBJ2-3
D gene: .
V gene: TRBV27
CDR3 protein: CASSLIGFDTQYF
CDR3 DNA: TGTGCCAGCAGTTTAATTGGGTTTGATACGCAGTATTTT

clone size: .
J gene: TRBJ2-1
D gene: TRBD2
V gene: TRBV19
CDR3 protein: CASSSLAGYNEQFF
CDR3 DNA: TGTGCCAGTAGCTCCCTAGCGGGCTACAATGAGCAGTTCTTC

clone size: many
J gene: TRBJ2-7
D gene: TRBD2
V gene: TRBV4-2
CDR3 protein: CASSQEVPSGSSYEQYF
CDR3 DNA: TGTGCCAGCAGCCAAGAAGTGCCTAGCGGGAGCTCCTACGAGCAGTACTTC

clone size: .
J gene: TRBJ1-4
D gene: .
V gene: TRBV21-1
CDR3 protein: CASSYRQGVKEKLFF
CDR3 DNA: TGTGCCAGCAGCTACCGACAGGGTGTCAAGGAAAAACTGTTTTTT

clone size: .
J gene: TRBJ1-1
D gene: .
V gene: TRBV13
CDR3 protein: CASSLRGFEAFF
CDR3 DNA: TGTGCCAGCAGCCTCCGTGGATTTGAAGCTTTCTTT

clone size: .
J gene: TRBJ2-3
D gene: TRBD2
V gene: TRBV28
CDR3 protein: CASSLMGLFTDTQYF
CDR3 DNA: TGTGCCAGCAGTTTAATGGGACTATTCACAGATACGCAGTATTTT

clone size: many
J gene: TRBJ2-5
D gene: .
V gene: TRBV28
CDR3 protein: CASSLQGSETQYF
CDR3 DNA: TGTGCCAGCAGTTTACAGGGTTCAGAGACCCAGTACTTC

clone size: many
J gene: TRBJ2-3
D gene: .
V gene: TRBV7-2
CDR3 protein: CASSLGYSRDTQYF
CDR3 DNA: TGTGCCAGCAGCTTAGGCTACTCCCGGGATACGCAGTATTTT

clone size: .
J gene: TRBJ2-1
D gene: TRBD2
V gene: TRBV7-6
CDR3 protein: CASSLGLADEQFF
CDR3 DNA: TGTGCCAGCAGCTTAGGACTAGCCGATGAGCAGTTCTTC

clone size: .
J gene: TRBJ1-3
D gene: .
V gene: TRBV7-9
CDR3 protein: CASSLVGPSAGNTIYF
CDR3 DNA: TGTGCCAGCAGCTTAGTAGGCCCCAGCGCCGGAAACACCATATATTTT

clone size: .
J gene: TRBJ2-7
D gene: .
V gene: TRBV27
CDR3 protein: CASSLKFYEQYF
CDR3 DNA: TGTGCCAGCAGTTTAAAGTTCTACGAGCAGTACTTC

clone size: few
J gene: TRBJ2-2
D gene: .
V gene: TRBV7-9
CDR3 protein: CASSPASGKNTGELFF
CDR3 DNA: TGTGCCAGCAGCCCGGCCTCGGGAAAGAACACCGGGGAGCTGTTTTTT

clone size: few
J gene: TRBJ2-2
D gene: .
V gene: TRBV20-1
CDR3 protein: CSARDLANTGELFF
CDR3 DNA: TGCAGTGCTAGAGATTTAGCGAACACCGGGGAGCTGTTTTTT

clone size: .
J gene: TRBJ2-5
D gene: TRBD1
V gene: TRBV28
CDR3 protein: CASSFPSGQGLVRNETQYF
CDR3 DNA: TGTGCCAGCAGTTTCCCGTCGGGACAGGGTTTGGTACGAAACGAGACCCAGTACTTC

clone size: many
J gene: TRBJ2-7
D gene: .
V gene: TRBV6-6
CDR3 protein: CASRGTYEQYF
CDR3 DNA: TGTGCCAGCAGGGGGACTTACGAGCAGTACTTC

clone size: few
J gene: TRBJ2-3
D gene: TRBD2
V gene: TRBV9
CDR3 protein: CASSDTIAGVADTQYF
CDR3 DNA: TGTGCCAGCAGCGATACGATAGCGGGAGTAGCAGATACGCAGTATTTT

clone size: .
J gene: TRBJ1-2
D gene: .
V gene: TRBV28
CDR3 protein: CASVDRYGYTF
CDR3 DNA: TGTGCCAGCGTGGACCGCTATGGCTACACCTTC

clone size: .
J gene: TRBJ2-2
D gene: .
V gene: TRBV6-4
CDR3 protein: CASSPQGEATGELFF
CDR3 DNA: TGTGCCAGCAGTCCTCAGGGGGAGGCGACCGGGGAGCTGTTTTTT

clone size: .
J gene: TRBJ1-4
D gene: .
V gene: TRBV19
CDR3 protein: CASTVGAGDEKLFF
CDR3 DNA: TGTGCCAGTACGGTGGGCGCTGGGGATGAAAAACTGTTTTTT